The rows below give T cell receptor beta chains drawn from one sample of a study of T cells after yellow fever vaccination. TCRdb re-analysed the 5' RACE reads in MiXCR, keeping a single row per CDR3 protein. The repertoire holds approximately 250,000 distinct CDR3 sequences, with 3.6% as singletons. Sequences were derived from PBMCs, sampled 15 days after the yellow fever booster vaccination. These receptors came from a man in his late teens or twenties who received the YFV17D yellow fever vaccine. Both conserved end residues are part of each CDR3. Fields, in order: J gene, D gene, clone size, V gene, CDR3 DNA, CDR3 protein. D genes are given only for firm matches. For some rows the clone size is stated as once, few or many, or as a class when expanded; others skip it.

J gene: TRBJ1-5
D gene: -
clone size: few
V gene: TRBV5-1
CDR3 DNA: TGCGCCAGCAGCGAGACACCCGATAATCAGCCCCAGCATTTT
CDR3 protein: CASSETPDNQPQHF

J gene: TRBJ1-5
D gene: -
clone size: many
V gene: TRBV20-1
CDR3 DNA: TGCAGTGCTAGATCCATGGAGGGTAGCAATCAGCCCCAGCATTTT
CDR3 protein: CSARSMEGSNQPQHF

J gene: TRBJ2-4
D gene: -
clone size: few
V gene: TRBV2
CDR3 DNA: TGTGCCAGCTCCGAGGGGGGGCACAACATTCAGTACTTC
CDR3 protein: CASSEGGHNIQYF

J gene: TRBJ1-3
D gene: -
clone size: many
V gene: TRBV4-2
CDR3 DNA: TGTGCCAGCAGCCCCGAATCGGCCTCTGGAAACACCATATATTTT
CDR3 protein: CASSPESASGNTIYF

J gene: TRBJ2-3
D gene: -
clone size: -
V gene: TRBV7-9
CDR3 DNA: TGTGCCAGCAGCCCCGACTCAGATACGCAGTATTTT
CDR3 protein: CASSPDSDTQYF

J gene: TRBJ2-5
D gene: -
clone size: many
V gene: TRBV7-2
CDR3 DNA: TGTGCCAGCAGTCACGCTGACGAGACCCAGTACTTC
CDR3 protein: CASSHADETQYF

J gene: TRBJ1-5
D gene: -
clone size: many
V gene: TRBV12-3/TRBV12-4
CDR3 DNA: TGTGCCAGCTGCAGGGTATCGAGGCCCCAGCATTTT
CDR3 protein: CASCRVSRPQHF

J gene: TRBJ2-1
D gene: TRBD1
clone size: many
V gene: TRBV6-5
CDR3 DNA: TGTGCCAGCAGTTACTCTTCAGGGGGACCCCCTAATGAGCAGTTCTTC
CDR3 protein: CASSYSSGGPPNEQFF

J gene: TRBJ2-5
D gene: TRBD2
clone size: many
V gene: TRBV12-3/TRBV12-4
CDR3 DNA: TGTGCCAGCAGTCAAGGACTAGCGGGAGGAGAGACCCAGTACTTC
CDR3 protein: CASSQGLAGGETQYF

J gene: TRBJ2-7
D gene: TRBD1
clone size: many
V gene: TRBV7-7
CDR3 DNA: TGTGCCAGCAGCCGGGACAGGGGTGACGAGCAGTACTTC
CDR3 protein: CASSRDRGDEQYF

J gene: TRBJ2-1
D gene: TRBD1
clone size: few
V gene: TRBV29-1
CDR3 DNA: TGCAGCGTGACCGGGACCACAGGGGGCTACAATGAGCAGTTCTTC
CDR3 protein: CSVTGTTGGYNEQFF

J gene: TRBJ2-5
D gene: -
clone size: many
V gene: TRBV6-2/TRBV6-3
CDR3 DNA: TGTGCCAGCAGTCTCAGGGGCTCGGAAGAGACCCAGTACTTC
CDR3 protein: CASSLRGSEETQYF

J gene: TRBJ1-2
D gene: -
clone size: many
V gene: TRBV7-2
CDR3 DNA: TGTGCCAGCAGCTTCCTCCCCCGGGGGGGAAACTATGGCTACACCTTC
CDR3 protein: CASSFLPRGGNYGYTF

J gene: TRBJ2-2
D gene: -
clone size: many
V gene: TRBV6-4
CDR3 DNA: TGTGCCAGCAGTGCTTCAAGGGAGATCGGTACCGGGGAGCTGTTTTTT
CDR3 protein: CASSASREIGTGELFF

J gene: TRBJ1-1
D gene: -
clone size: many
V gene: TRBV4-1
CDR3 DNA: TGCGCCAGCAGCTACAGATCTCGAATGAACACTGAAGCTTTCTTT
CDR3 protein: CASSYRSRMNTEAFF

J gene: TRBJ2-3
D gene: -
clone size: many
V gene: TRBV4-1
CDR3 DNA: TGCGCCAGCAGCCAAGGCCCGGTCGACACAGATACGCAGTATTTT
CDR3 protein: CASSQGPVDTDTQYF

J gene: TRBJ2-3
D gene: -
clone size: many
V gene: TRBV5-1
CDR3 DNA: TGCGCCAGCAGCTTTGGCGGGGAGTCAACTAGCACAGATACGCAGTATTTT
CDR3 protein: CASSFGGESTSTDTQYF

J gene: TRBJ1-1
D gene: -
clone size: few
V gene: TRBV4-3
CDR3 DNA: TGCGCCAGCAGCCAGCCAGGGAGCTTCACTGAAGCTTTCTTT
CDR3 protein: CASSQPGSFTEAFF

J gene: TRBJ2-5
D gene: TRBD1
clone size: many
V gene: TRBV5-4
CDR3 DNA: TGTGCCAGCAGCTTGACTGCCTTTAGGGACAGAGAGACCCAGTACTTC
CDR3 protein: CASSLTAFRDRETQYF

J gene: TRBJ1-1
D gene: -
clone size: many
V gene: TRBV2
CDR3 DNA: TGTGCCAGCAGTGGACAGCGGATTAGGGACACTGAAGCTTTCTTT
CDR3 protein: CASSGQRIRDTEAFF

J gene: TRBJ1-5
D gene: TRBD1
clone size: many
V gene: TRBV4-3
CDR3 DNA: TGCGCCAGCAGCCAAGACTGGACAGGGGGGCAGCCCCAGCATTTT
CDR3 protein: CASSQDWTGGQPQHF

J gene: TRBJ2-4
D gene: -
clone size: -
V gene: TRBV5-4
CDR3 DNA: TGTGCCAGCAGCTTGGTGGCAGGGAGAGAAAACATTCAGTACTTC
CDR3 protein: CASSLVAGRENIQYF

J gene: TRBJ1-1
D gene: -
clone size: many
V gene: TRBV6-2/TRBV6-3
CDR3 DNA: TGTGCCAGCAGTTACTACGGGGCGGGAAATACTGAAGCTTTCTTT
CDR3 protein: CASSYYGAGNTEAFF

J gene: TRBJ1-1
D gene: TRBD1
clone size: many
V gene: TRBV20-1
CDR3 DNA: TGCAGTGCTCTCCGTGCCCAGGGGGACACTGAAGCTTTCTTT
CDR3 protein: CSALRAQGDTEAFF